The 24 T cell receptor beta chains reported below all come from one sample, sequenced in a study of shared clonotypes between healthy human individuals. CD45RO-negative, CCR7-selected cells formed the naive CD8 fraction, which excluded terminally differentiated effector memory CD45RA+ cells. The data were produced by immunoSEQ multiplex PCR, yet TCRdb's version contains in-frame clones alone and is incomplete. The sample has 550,000 to 750,000 clones; around 92% are singletons. Material: naive CD8+ T cells sorted from blood. These receptors all stem from a man aged 30 to 39 in good health.

The V and J genes are TRBV29-1 and TRBJ2-7; the match to TRBD1 covers 10 bases. CDR1 SQVTM and CDR2 ANQGSEA come from the germline V gene. There are 14 residues in the CDR3. With V trimmed by 5 bases and J by 4 bases, 8 bases remained unmatched. CDR3 in amino acids: CSVSGTGASYEQYF. CDR3 DNA sequence: TGCAGCGTTTCCGGGACAGGGGCCTCATACGAGCAGTACTTC.

V usage is TRBV4-1 and J usage is TRBJ2-7; 7 bases agree with TRBD2. Trimming took 4 bases from V and 4 from J; bases not matched to a gene: 4. The germline V gene has CDR1 MGHRA and CDR2 YSYEKL. This CDR3 spans 13 amino acids. CDR3 DNA sequence: TGCGCCAGCAGCCCAGAGGGACTATACGAGCAGTACTTC. Translating gives CASSPEGLYEQYF.

The chain uses TRBV29-1 and TRBJ2-3; 8 bases agree with TRBD1. Looked up from germline, CDR1 is SQVTM and CDR2 is ANQGSEA. The J segment lost 4 bases and the V segment lost 6 bases, leaving 9 bases of the junction unmatched. The CDR3 has 14 amino acids. The CDR3, as DNA: TGCAGCGTGCCGGGACAGGCGAGGGCAGATACGCAGTATTTT. This gives the protein CSVPGQARADTQYF.

The chain recombines TRBV15 with TRBJ1-1; TRBD1 might be the D (5 bases). Between the trimmed V and J ends, which lost 8 bases and 2 bases, there was a span of 12 bases. This CDR3 region has 13 residues. Germline loops: CDR1 LNHNV, CDR2 YYDKDF (reference sequence). This CDR3 is CATGVGTNTEAFF. As DNA, the CDR3 is TGTGCCACCGGAGTTGGGACCAACACTGAAGCTTTCTTT.

The chain employs TRBV28 and TRBJ1-3; D unclear. The CDR3 is made up of 14 amino acids. The V gene's germline CDR1 is MDHEN and CDR2 SYDVKM. V was clipped by 5 bases and J by 0 bases, with 8 bases between them. CDR3 sequence (DNA): TGTGCCAGCAGTCCCCATAACTCTGGAAACACCATATATTTT. This codes for CASSPHNSGNTIYF. Combining the CDR3 with reference TRBV28 and TRBJ1-3 gives the whole variable domain DVKVTQSSRYLVKRTGEKVFLECVQDMDHENMFWYRQDPGLGLRLIYFSYDVKMKEKGDIPEGYSVSREKKERFSLILESASTNQTSMYLCASSPHNSGNTIYFGEGSWLTVV.

This clone was seen only once. Additional DNA sequences in this sample encode the identical CDR3. The CDR3 here is CASSLGGSSYEQYF. The CDR3 region has the DNA TGTGCCAGCAGCTTAGGGGGGAGCTCCTACGAGCAGTACTTC. The chain links TRBV11-2 to TRBJ2-7, with D perhaps being TRBD1 or TRBD2 (5 bases each). Trimming took 1 base from V and 0 from J, leaving 7 bases between them. Per germline, CDR1 SGHAT and CDR2 FQNNGV. The CDR3 is 14 residues long.

V is TRBV7-9 and J is TRBJ2-5; 10 positions agree with TRBD2. CDR3 length: 16 amino acids. Germline assignment: CDR1 SEHNR and CDR2 FQNEAQ (reference sequence). The V and J ends lost 3 bases and 1 base, in that order; junction bases with no gene match: 5. The chain's CDR3 is CASSFSGLAIQETQYF. DNA for the CDR3: TGTGCCAGCAGCTTTTCGGGACTAGCGATCCAAGAGACCCAGTACTTC. Full variable domain (remainder filled in from reference TRBV7-9 and TRBJ2-5): DTGVSQNPRHKITKRGQNVTFRCDPISEHNRLYWYRQTLGQGPEFLTYFQNEAQLEKSRLLSDRFSAERPKGSFSTLEIQRTEQGDSAMYLCASSFSGLAIQETQYFGPGTRLLVL.

Notes on this clone: This sample includes further DNA sequences coding for the same CDR3. The rearrangement uses TRBV29-1 and TRBJ2-7, with TRBD1 matching over 8 bases. CDR3 length: 12 residues. The V gene's germline CDR1 is SQVTM and CDR2 ANQGSEA. Unmatched junction bases numbered 4, after V lost 4 bases and J lost 5 bases. CDR3 sequence (DNA): TGCAGCGTTGTTCCAGGGGGCGACGAGCAGTACTTC. Protein product: CSVVPGGDEQYF.

V is TRBV29-1 and J is TRBJ2-7, with 7 bases matching TRBD1. Germline V gene data show CDR1 as SQVTM and CDR2 as ANQGSEA. J lost 4 bases, V lost 7 bases, and 16 bases had no gene match. This CDR3 spans 15 amino acids. The CDR3 region has the DNA TGCAGCGCCGGGGCCGCGACAGGGTCCTGGTACGAGCAGTACTTC. This translates into CSAGAATGSWYEQYF.

The DNA of the CDR3 is TGTGCCACCAGGGGTCTAGCAGACTACGAGCAGTACTTC. The encoded protein is CATRGLADYEQYF. This chain connects TRBV6-5 to TRBJ2-7; D perhaps matches TRBD1 (6 bases). The CDR3 has 13 residues. Germline V gene sequence: CDR1 MNHEY, CDR2 SVGAGI. V lost 10 bases and J lost 3, with 16 bases in between.

V and J are TRBV5-6 and TRBJ2-5; D is ambiguous. There are 16 residues in the CDR3. V gave up 0 bases and J gave up 5 bases, with 17 bases separating them. The germline V gene encodes CDR1 SGHDT and CDR2 YYEEEE. The CDR3 loop reads CASSLAGRTTGETQYF. CDR3 DNA: TGTGCCAGCAGCTTGGCCGGAAGGACGACCGGGGAGACCCAGTACTTC.

Note on this clone: In the same sample, other DNA sequences code for this CDR3. The chain employs TRBV7-2 and TRBJ2-1, with D uncertain. The CDR3 is 16 residues long. In germline, CDR1 is SGHTA, CDR2 FQGNSA. Trimming took 5 bases from V and 0 from J, leaving 14 bases between them. CDR3 bases: TGTGCCAGCAGCCTCGGGCCCGGCAGCTCCTACAATGAGCAGTTCTTC. This translates into CASSLGPGSSYNEQFF.

V gene TRBV2 combines with J gene TRBJ2-1, with TRBD2 matching 15 bases. CDR1 and CDR2 from the germline V gene are SNHLY and FYNNEI. The V and J ends lost 5 bases and 9 bases, in that order; junction bases with no gene match: 5. The CDR3 has 15 residues. The CDR3 region has the DNA TGTGCCAGCAGTCCCCGGACTAGCGGGAGGGGTGAGCAGTTCTTC. Its protein product is CASSPRTSGRGEQFF.

The chain is built from TRBV11-2 and TRBJ2-3; 9 positions match TRBD2. The J segment lost 2 bases and the V segment lost 4 bases, leaving 13 bases of the junction unmatched. The germline V gene has CDR1 SGHAT and CDR2 FQNNGV. The length of the CDR3 is 18 residues. In DNA, the CDR3 is TGTGCCAGCAGCTACCTCGCGGGAGGGCATATATTCACAGATACGCAGTATTTT. It encodes CASSYLAGGHIFTDTQYF.

V gene TRBV5-1 combines with J gene TRBJ2-5; D not resolved. The CDR3 length is 12 residues. CDR1 and CDR2 from the germline V gene are SGHRS and YFSETQ. V lost 5 bases, J lost 6 bases, and 11 bases lay in between. CDR3 region: CASRLDEQTQYF. The CDR3 region has the DNA TGCGCCAGCAGACTGGACGAGCAGACCCAGTACTTC.

This chain uses TRBV2 with TRBJ2-7, with TRBD1 matching 9 bases. V lost 5 bases to trimming and J lost 6 bases; unmatched junction nucleotides: 8. The CDR3 spans 14 residues. The germline gives CDR1 SNHLY, CDR2 FYNNEI. The CDR3 sequence is CASSPRDRASEQYF. The CDR3 DNA reads TGTGCCAGCAGTCCCCGGGACAGGGCGTCCGAGCAGTACTTC. Filled out from reference TRBV2 and TRBJ2-7, the complete variable domain reads EPEVTQTPSHQVTQMGQEVILRCVPISNHLYFYWYRQILGQKVEFLVSFYNNEISEKSEIFDDQFSVERPDGSNFTLKIRSTKLEDSAMYFCASSPRDRASEQYFGPGTRLTVT.

The chain combines TRBV25-1 with TRBJ1-1; 8 nucleotides align to TRBD1. The V gene's germline CDR1 is MGHDK and CDR2 SYGVNS. The ends lost 4 bases at V and 0 bases at J; junction bases unmatched: 4. This CDR3 comprises 15 residues. CDR3 sequence (DNA): TGTGCCAGCAGTGCAACAGGGGGAATGAACACTGAAGCTTTCTTT. It codes for CASSATGGMNTEAFF.

On this clone: Other DNA sequences within the sample encode an identical CDR3. The chain has TRBV2 and TRBJ2-7; D gene uncertain. The germline CDR1 and CDR2 sequences are SNHLY and FYNNEI. The CDR3 contains 13 residues. V was cut by 0 bases and J by 2 bases, with 5 bases left in between. The CDR3 region has the DNA TGTGCCAGCAGTGAAGCGCCCCCCTACGAGCAGTACTTC. As protein: CASSEAPPYEQYF.

This chain uses TRBV6-5 with TRBJ2-7; 7 positions match TRBD2. The CDR3 runs to 15 residues. Germline V gene lookup returns CDR1 MNHEY and CDR2 SVGAGI. The junction had 9 bases not matched to a gene; V was cut back by 7 bases and J by 0 bases. This CDR3 reads CASKQELAYSYEQYF. CDR3 nucleotides: TGTGCCAGCAAACAGGAACTAGCGTACTCCTACGAGCAGTACTTC.

The V call is TRBV27, the J call TRBJ2-6; no clear D. Germline loops: CDR1 MNHEY, CDR2 SMNVEV (reference sequence). This CDR3 contains 16 residues. V lost 4 bases, J lost 2 bases, and 12 bases lay in between. The CDR3: CASSSLVSTGANVLTF. The DNA for the CDR3 is TGTGCCAGCAGTTCGCTGGTCTCCACTGGGGCCAACGTCCTGACTTTC.

This chain joins TRBV29-1 and TRBJ2-5; no definite D call. Germline V gives CDR1 SQVTM, CDR2 ANQGSEA. The V and J ends lost 5 bases and 3 bases respectively, with 19 bases between them. The CDR3 is made up of 15 amino acids. This CDR3 is CSVTKAPDSEETQYF. The CDR3 DNA reads as TGCAGCGTTACGAAGGCTCCAGACTCCGAAGAGACCCAGTACTTC.

CDR3 loop: CASSRGDLSGGELFF. Written as DNA, the CDR3 is TGTGCCAGCAGCAGGGGGGACTTGAGTGGCGGGGAGCTGTTTTTT. The V gene is TRBV11-3, the J gene TRBJ2-2; either TRBD1 or TRBD2 may supply D (6 bases each). The CDR3 spans 15 residues. V was shortened by 5 bases and J by 7 bases, with 17 bases between the two germline ends. CDR1 and CDR2 from the germline V gene are SGHNT and YENEEA.

CDR3 in DNA: TGCGCCAGCAGCCAAATATCAGGGGACAGGGGTCACACCGGGGAGCTGTTTTTT. It yields the protein CASSQISGDRGHTGELFF. The chain carries TRBV4-3 and TRBJ2-2; TRBD1 matches 10 bases. The CDR3 length is 18 residues. Germline values: CDR1 LGHNA, CDR2 YSLEER. V trimming: 2 bases; J trimming: 3 bases; junction bases outside the gene matches: 9.

V usage is TRBV25-1 and J usage is TRBJ1-4; D gene uncertain. The CDR3 length is 11 residues. With 4 bases removed from V and 7 bases from J, the gap between germline ends came to 4 bases. The germline CDR1 and CDR2 sequences are MGHDK and SYGVNS. The chain's CDR3 is CASSAGEKLFF. CDR3 nucleotide sequence: TGTGCCAGCAGTGCGGGTGAAAAACTGTTTTTT.